This record concerns one T cell receptor (beta chain) sequence. The read comes to an end 3 residues before the CDR3 does, leaving the germline J gene to fill in the end. This entry comes from a study of Tregs in tolerant kidney transplant recipients. Profiling relied on immunoSEQ multiplex PCR, and the TCRdb table lists in-frame clones only, not all of them. The sample totals under 40,000 clones. The V gene lost 0 bases and the J gene lost 3 bases, with 15 bases spanning the gap. Germline assignment: CDR1 SGHVS and CDR2 FQNEAQ. The CDR3 is 16 residues long. Thawed PBMCs were FACS-sorted into unstimulated CD4+CD25+CD127- regulatory T cells, CD4+CD25- non-regulatory cells, CD4 and CD8 cells.

The receptor's source is a human donor who received a combined kidney and bone marrow transplant. The chain joins TRBV7-8 to TRBJ2-7; tentative D call: TRBD2 (5 bases). The sequences come from CD8+ T cells from blood, collected before the transplant. This CDR3 reads CASSLANFSSGYEQYF. CDR3 DNA, as far as it was read: TGTGCCAGCAGCTTAGCTAACTTCTCAAGCGGCTACGAG.